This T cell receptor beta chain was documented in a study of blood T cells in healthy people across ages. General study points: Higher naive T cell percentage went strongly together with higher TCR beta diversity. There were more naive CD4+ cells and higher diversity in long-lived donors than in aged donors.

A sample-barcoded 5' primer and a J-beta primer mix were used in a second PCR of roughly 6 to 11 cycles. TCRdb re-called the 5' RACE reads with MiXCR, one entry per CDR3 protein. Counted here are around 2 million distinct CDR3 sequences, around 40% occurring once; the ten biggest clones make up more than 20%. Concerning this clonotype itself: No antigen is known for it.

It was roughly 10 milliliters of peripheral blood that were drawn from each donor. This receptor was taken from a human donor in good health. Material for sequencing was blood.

In DNA form, the CDR3 reads TGTGCCAGCAGCAATCCTCAGGGGAGGCTGGAAGCTTTCTTT. This translates into CASSNPQGRLEAFF. The V call is TRBV6-2 or TRBV6-3, the J call TRBJ1-1; perhaps TRBD1 as D (6 bases). Trimming shortened V by 6 bases and J by 8 bases, and 19 bases separated the two germline ends. The CDR3 totals 14 residues. In germline, CDR1 is MNHEY, CDR2 SVGEGT.